This note documents a single TCR beta chain sequence. Germline V gene sequence: CDR1 MRHNA, CDR2 SNTAGT. The CDR3 has 13 amino acids. The V and J ends lost 6 bases and 3 bases, in that order; junction bases with no gene match: 4. Original processing notes: Amplifying reference gene primers gave estimates of nucleated cell counts. Generated by immunoSEQ multiplex PCR, the TCRdb table keeps only in-frame clones and is missing some. That table supplies the V and J calls and clone size; D and trimming were determined from the DNA. Found here are about 250,000 clones, around 86% of them singletons; the top ten hold approximately 3%. This entry is derived from a study of blood T cell repertoires in COVID-19.

The sequence came from a woman in her 30s with active or convalescent COVID-19. V is TRBV6-4 and J is TRBJ1-2; TRBD1 agrees at 7 bases. The sample was peripheral blood. CDR3: CASRLGTDYGYTF. Here the CDR3 DNA reads TGTGCCAGCAGACTCGGGACAGACTATGGCTACACCTTC.